The clone carrying this T cell receptor (beta chain) was seen a handful of times. Using its own MiXCR run on the 5' RACE reads, TCRdb lists one record per CDR3 protein. The data contain about 700,000 distinct CDR3 sequences, over 8.5% of them singletons. This sample stems from a study of identical twins. This sample also appeared in a second study, on yellow fever vaccine responses in identical twins.

The TCR sequence derives from a woman aged 18-35 years in good health. The sequencing sample was made of PBMCs.

The CDR3 reads CASRPGLTDTQYF. CDR3 DNA: TGTGCCAGTCGACCGGGGCTCACAGATACGCAGTATTTT. The chain has TRBV19 and TRBJ2-3, with D possibly being TRBD1 or TRBD2 (5 bases each). V lost 8 bases and J lost 2, with 11 bases in between. This CDR3 spans 13 amino acids. The germline V gene encodes CDR1 LNHDA and CDR2 SQIVND (reference sequence).